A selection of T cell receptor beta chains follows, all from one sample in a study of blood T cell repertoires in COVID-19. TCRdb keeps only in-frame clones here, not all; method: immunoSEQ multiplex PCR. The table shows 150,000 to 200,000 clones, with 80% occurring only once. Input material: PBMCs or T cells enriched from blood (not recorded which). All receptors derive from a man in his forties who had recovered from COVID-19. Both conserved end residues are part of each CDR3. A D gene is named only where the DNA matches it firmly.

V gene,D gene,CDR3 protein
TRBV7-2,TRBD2,CASSPRGSGAISSYNEQFF
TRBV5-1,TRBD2,CASSPPVAGGGDTQYF
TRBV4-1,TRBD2,CASSRVREASSTDTQYF
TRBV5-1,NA,CASSLRSWGANVLTF
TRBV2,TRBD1,CASSQGAIYGDTQYF
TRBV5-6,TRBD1,CASSWTGGYGYTF
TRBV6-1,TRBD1,CASSEAGRGSSYNSPLHF
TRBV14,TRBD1,CASSQGQGSFNSNSPLHF
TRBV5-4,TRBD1,CASSWRDRDTGELFF
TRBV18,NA,CASSPTRGEMEQYF
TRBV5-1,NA,CASSLGQGNGYTF
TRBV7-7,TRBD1,CASSLDRGNEQFF
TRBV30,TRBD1,CAGQPLDRGNSYEQYF
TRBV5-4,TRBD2,CASSLRLAGFTSTDTQYF
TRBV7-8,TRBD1,CASSSTGESQPQHF
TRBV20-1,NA,CSAPLAFF
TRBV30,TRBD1,CAWSLGQGFAGNTIYF
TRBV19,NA,CASSIGRTSAAEAFF
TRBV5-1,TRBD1,CASSGNPDRAYSPLHF
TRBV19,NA,CASSIMGGGTEAFF
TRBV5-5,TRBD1,CASRLERQGHVEAFF
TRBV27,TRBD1,CASRRTGGPGELFF
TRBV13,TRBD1,CASSLAYRGSVRWDQPQHF
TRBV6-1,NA,CASSEMARNQPQHF
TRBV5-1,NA,CASSLTRGPTGSTEAFF
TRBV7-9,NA,CASSFPGNTEAFF
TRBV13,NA,CASSFWDFSTDTQYF
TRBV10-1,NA,CASMTASLSLYNSPLHF
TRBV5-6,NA,CASSLASWGRVGELFF
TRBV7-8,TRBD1,CASSLGQASYGYTF
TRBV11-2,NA,CASSSIRSEETQYF
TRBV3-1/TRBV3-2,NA,CASTRGTNTEAFF
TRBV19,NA,CASSIGGKDAEQYF
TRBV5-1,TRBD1,CASSLRMTGQGNYGYTF
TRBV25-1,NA,CASSEMRSGENGELFF
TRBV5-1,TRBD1,CASSLLDRGGTEAFF
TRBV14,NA,CASSQASDYGYTF
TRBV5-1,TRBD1,CASSDGQGGTEAFF
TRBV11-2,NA,CASSSRQIKPYEQYF
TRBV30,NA,CAWSVGGGDQPQHF
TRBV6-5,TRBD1,CASSTGGRGLSGYTF